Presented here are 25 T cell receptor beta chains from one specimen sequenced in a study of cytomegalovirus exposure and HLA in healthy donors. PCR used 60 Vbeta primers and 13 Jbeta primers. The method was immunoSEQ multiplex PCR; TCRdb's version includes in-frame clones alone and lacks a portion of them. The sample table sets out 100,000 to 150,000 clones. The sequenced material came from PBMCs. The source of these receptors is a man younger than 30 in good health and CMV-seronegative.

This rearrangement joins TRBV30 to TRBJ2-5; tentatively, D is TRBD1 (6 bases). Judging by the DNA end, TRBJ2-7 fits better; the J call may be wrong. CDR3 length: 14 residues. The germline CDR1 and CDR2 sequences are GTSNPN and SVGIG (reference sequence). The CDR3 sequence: CAWTLQGSSYEQYF. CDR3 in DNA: TGTGCCTGGACCCTGCAGGGGTCTTCCTACGAGCAGTACTTC.

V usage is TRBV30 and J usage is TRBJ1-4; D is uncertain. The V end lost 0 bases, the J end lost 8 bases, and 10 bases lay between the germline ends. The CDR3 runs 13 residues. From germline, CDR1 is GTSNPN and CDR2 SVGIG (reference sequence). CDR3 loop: CAWSVREGEKLFF. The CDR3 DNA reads TGTGCCTGGAGTGTGAGGGAGGGCGAAAAACTGTTTTTT.

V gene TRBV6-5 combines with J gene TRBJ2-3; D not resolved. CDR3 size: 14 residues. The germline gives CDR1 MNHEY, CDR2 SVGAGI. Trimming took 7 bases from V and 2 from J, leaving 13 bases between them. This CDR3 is CASTFSPYTDTQYF. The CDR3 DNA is TGTGCCAGCACCTTTTCGCCCTACACAGATACGCAGTATTTT.

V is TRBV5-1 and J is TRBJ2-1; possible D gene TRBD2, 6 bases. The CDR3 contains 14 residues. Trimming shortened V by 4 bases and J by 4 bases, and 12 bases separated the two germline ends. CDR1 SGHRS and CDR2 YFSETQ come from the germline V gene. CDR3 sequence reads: CASSPRGEYNEQFF. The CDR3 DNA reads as TGCGCCAGCAGCCCCCGCGGGGAGTACAATGAGCAGTTCTTC.

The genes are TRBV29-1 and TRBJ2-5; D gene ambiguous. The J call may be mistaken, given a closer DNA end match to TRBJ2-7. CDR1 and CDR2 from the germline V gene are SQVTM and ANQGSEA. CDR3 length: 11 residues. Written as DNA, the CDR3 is TGCAGCGTTGGTGAGAACTACGAGCAGTACTTC. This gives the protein CSVGENYEQYF.

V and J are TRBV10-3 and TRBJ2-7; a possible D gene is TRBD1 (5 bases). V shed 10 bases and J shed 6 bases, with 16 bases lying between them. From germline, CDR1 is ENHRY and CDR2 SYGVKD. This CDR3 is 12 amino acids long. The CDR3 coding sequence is TGTGCCACCCTGACAGACCGAGGCGAGCAGTACTTC. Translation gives CATLTDRGEQYF.

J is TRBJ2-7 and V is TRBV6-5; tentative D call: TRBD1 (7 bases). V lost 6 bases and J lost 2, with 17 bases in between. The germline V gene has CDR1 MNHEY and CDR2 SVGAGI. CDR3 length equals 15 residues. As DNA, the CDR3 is TGTGCCAGCAGCTCGGACAGGACTATCGCCTACGAGCAGTACTTC. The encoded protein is CASSSDRTIAYEQYF.

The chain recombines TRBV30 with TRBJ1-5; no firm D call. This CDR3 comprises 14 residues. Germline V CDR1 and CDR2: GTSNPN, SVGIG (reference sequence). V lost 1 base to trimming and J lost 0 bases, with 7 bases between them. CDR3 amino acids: CAWSGGFSNQPQHF. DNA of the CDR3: TGTGCCTGGAGTGGAGGATTTAGCAATCAGCCCCAGCATTTT.

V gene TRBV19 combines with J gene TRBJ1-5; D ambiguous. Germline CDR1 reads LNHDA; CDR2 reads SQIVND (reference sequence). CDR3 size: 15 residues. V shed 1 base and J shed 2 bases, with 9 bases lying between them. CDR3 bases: TGTGCCAGTAGTATAGTATCCGAGGGCAATCAGCCCCAGCATTTT. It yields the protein CASSIVSEGNQPQHF.

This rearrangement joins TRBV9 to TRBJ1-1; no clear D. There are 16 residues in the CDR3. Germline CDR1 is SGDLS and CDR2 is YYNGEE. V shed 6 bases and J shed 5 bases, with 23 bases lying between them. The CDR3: CASTQQQWATGTEAFF. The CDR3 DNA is TGTGCCAGCACCCAACAACAGTGGGCCACGGGGACTGAAGCTTTCTTT.

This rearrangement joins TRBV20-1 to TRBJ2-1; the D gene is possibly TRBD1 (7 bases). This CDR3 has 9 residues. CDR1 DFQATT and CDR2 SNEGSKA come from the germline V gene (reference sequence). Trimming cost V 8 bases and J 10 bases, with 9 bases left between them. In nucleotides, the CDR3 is TGCAGTCAGGGGGGAGAGCAGTTCTTC. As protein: CSQGGEQFF.

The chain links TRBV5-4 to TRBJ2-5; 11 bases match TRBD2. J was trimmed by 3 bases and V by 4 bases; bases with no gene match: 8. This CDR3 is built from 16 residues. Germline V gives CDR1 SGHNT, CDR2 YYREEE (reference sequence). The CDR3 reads CASSVGTSGGEETQYF. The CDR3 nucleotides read TGTGCCAGCAGCGTAGGGACTAGCGGAGGAGAAGAGACCCAGTACTTC.

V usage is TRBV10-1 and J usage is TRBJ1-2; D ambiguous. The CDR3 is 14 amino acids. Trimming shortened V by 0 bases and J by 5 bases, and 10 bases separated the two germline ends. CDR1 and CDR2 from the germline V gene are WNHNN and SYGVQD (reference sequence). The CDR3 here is CASSESEAPYGYTF. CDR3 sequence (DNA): TGCGCCAGCAGTGAGTCAGAGGCGCCGTATGGCTACACCTTC.

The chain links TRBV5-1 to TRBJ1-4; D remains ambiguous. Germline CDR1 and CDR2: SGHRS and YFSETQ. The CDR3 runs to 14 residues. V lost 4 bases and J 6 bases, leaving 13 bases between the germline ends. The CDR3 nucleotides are TGCGCCAGCAGCCCCGGGTCGGCTGATGAAAAACTGTTTTTT. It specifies CASSPGSADEKLFF.

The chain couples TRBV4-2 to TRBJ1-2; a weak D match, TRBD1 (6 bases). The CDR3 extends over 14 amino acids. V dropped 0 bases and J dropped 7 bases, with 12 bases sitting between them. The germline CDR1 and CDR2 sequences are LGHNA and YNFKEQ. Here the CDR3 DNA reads TGTGCCAGCAGCCAAGATCTAATAGGGGGTGGCTACACCTTC. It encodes CASSQDLIGGGYTF.

The CDR3 sequence: CASSLSSSAEAFF. CDR3 bases: TGCGCCAGCAGCTTATCCTCGAGCGCTGAAGCTTTCTTT. The chain recombines TRBV5-1 with TRBJ1-1, with D hard to call. V was trimmed by 2 bases and J by 6 bases, leaving 11 bases between them. The CDR3 covers 13 residues. The germline gives CDR1 SGHRS, CDR2 YFSETQ.

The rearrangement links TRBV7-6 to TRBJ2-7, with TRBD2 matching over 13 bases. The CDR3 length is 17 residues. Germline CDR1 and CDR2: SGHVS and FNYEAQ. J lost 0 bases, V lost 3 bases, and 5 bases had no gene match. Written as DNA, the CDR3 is TGTGCCAGCAGCTTGGGGACTAGCGGGACCTTCTCCTACGAGCAGTACTTC. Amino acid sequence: CASSLGTSGTFSYEQYF.

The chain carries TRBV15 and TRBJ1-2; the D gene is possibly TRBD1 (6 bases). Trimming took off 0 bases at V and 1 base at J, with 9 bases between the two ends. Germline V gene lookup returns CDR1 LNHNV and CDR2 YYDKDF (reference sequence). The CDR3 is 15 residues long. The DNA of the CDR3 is TGTGCCACCAGCAGAGATGGGGGCTTTAACTATGGCTACACCTTC. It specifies CATSRDGGFNYGYTF.

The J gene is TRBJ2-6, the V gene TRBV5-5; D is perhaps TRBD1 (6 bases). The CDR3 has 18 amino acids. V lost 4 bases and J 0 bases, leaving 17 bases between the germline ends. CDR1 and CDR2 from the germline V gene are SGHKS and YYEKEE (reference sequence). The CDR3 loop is CASSNRDTASSGANVLTF. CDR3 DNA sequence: TGTGCCAGCAGCAACCGGGACACAGCCTCCTCTGGGGCCAACGTCCTGACTTTC.

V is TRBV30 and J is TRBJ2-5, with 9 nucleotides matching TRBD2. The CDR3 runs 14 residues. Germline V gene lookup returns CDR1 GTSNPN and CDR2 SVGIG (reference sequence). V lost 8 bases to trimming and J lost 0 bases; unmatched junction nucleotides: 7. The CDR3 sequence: CAGGAGGNQETQYF. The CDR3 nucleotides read TGTGCCGGGGGGGCGGGAGGGAACCAAGAGACCCAGTACTTC.

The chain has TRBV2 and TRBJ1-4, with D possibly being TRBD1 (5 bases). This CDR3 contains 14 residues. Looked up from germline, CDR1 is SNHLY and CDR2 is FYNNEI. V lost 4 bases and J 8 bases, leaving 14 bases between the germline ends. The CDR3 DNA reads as TGTGCCAGCAGTGGTTCCAGGGTTGGGGAAAAACTGTTTTTT. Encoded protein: CASSGSRVGEKLFF.

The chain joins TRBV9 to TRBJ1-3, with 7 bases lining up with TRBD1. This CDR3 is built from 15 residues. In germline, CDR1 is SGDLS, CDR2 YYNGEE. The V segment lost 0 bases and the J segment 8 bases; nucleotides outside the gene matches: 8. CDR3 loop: CASSVEAQGRDTIYF. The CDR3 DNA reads TGTGCCAGCAGCGTAGAGGCACAGGGGCGCGACACCATATATTTT. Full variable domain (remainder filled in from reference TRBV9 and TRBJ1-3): DSGVTQTPKHLITATGQRVTLRCSPRSGDLSVYWYQQSLDQGLQFLIQYYNGEERAKGNILERFSAQQFPDLHSELNLSSLELGDSALYFCASSVEAQGRDTIYFGEGSWLTVV.

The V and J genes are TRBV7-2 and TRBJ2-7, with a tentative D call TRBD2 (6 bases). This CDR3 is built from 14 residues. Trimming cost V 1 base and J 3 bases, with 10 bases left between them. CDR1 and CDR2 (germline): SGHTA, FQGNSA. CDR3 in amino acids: CASSLVEGHYEQYF. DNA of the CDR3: TGTGCCAGCAGCTTAGTGGAGGGGCACTACGAGCAGTACTTC. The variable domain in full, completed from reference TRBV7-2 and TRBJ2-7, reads GAGVSQSPSNKVTEKGKDVELRCDPISGHTALYWYRQSLGQGLEFLIYFQGNSAPDKSGLPSDRFSAERTGGSVSTLTIQRTQQEDSAVYLCASSLVEGHYEQYFGPGTRLTVT.

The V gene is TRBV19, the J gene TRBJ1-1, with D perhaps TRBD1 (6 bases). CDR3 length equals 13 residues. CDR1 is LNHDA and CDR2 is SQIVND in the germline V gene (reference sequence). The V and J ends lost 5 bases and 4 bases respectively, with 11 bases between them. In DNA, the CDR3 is TGTGCCAGTAGTTACTTAGGGGGCACTGAAGCTTTCTTT. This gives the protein CASSYLGGTEAFF.

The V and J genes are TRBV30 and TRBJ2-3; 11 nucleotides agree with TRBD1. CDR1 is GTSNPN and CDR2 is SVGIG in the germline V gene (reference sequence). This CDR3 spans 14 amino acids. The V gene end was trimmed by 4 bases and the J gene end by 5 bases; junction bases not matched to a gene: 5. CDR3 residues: CAWTPGQGGDTQYF. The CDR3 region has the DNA TGTGCCTGGACCCCGGGACAGGGGGGAGATACGCAGTATTTT.